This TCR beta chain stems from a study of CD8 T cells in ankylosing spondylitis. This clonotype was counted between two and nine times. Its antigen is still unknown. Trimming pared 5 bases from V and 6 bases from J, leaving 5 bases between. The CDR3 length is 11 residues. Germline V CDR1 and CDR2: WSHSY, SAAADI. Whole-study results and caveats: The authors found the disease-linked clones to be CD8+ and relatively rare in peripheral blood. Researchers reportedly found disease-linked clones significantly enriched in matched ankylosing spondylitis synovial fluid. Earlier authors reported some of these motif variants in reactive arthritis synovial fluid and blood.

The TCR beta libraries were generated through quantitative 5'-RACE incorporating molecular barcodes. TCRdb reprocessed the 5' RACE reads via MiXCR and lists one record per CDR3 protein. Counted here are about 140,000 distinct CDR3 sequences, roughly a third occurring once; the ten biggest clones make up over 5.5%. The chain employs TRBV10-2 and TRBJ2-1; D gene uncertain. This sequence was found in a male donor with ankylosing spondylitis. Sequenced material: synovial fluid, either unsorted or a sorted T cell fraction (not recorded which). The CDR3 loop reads CASSPVNEQFF. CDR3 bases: TGCGCCAGCAGTCCTGTCAATGAGCAGTTCTTC.